The next 5 T cell receptor beta chains were all read from a single sample in a study of T cells after yellow fever vaccination. Each CDR3 protein is one row after TCRdb ran MiXCR on the 5' RACE reads. The sample has fewer than 150,000 distinct CDR3 sequences, 7.7% seen once. Sample: CD4+ T cells sorted from PBMCs, taken 5 days after the yellow fever booster vaccination. The source is a man aged 30 to 39 who received the YFV17D yellow fever vaccine.

The sample holds many counts of this clonotype. The gene calls are TRBV24-1 and TRBJ2-5; D is possibly TRBD1 or TRBD2 (5 bases each). CDR1 and CDR2 (germline): KGHDR, SFDVKD. Trimming removed 4 bases from V and 2 bases from J, with 13 bases in between. The CDR3 totals 15 residues. The DNA for the CDR3 is TGTGCCACCAGTGACCCAAGGTGGGGGCAAGAGACCCAGTACTTC. This encodes CATSDPRWGQETQYF.

As to this clonotype: Being one base from a much bigger clone, this may be a read error. The chain combines TRBV25-1 with TRBJ2-5, with 9 bases lining up with TRBD1. The CDR3 has 15 residues. V lost 3 bases, J lost 5 bases, and 7 bases stayed unmatched. From germline, CDR1 is MGHDK and CDR2 SYGVNS. The CDR3 region has the DNA TGTGCCAGCAGTGATTCGGGGACAGGGCACGAGACCCAGTACTTC. Protein: CASSDSGTGHETQYF.

At least ten counts were recorded for this clonotype. The chain uses TRBV28 and TRBJ2-5; perhaps TRBD2 as D (5 bases). Trimming stripped 6 bases from V and 4 bases from J, with 12 bases between. Germline CDR1 reads MDHEN; CDR2 reads SYDVKM. This CDR3 is built from 13 residues. DNA for the CDR3: TGTGCCAGCAGGACTCCCCTAGCAGAGACCCAGTACTTC. This translates into CASRTPLAETQYF.

This clonotype was seen at least ten times. The chain links TRBV3-1 to TRBJ2-2, with 8 bases lining up with TRBD1. The junction had 4 bases not matched to a gene; V was cut back by 3 bases and J by 1 base. The V gene's germline CDR1 is LGHDT and CDR2 YNNKEL (reference sequence). This CDR3 region has 16 residues. The CDR3 sequence: CASSHSGQGNTGELFF. The CDR3 DNA sequence: TGTGCCAGCAGCCACTCTGGACAGGGGAACACCGGGGAGCTGTTTTTT. Full variable domain (rest looked up from reference TRBV3-1 and TRBJ2-2): DTAVSQTPKYLVTQMGNDKSIKCEQNLGHDTMYWYKQDSKKFLKIMFSYNNKELIINETVPNRFSPKSPDKAHLNLHINSLELGDSAVYFCASSHSGQGNTGELFFGEGSRLTVL.

This clonotype was detected many times. The chain uses TRBV28 and TRBJ2-7; D is undetermined. Germline CDR1 reads MDHEN; CDR2 reads SYDVKM. The CDR3 has 12 amino acids. Trimming cost V 4 bases and J 4 bases, with 8 bases left between them. This CDR3 reads CASSSGDYEQYF. DNA of the CDR3: TGTGCCAGCAGTTCTGGGGATTACGAGCAGTACTTC.